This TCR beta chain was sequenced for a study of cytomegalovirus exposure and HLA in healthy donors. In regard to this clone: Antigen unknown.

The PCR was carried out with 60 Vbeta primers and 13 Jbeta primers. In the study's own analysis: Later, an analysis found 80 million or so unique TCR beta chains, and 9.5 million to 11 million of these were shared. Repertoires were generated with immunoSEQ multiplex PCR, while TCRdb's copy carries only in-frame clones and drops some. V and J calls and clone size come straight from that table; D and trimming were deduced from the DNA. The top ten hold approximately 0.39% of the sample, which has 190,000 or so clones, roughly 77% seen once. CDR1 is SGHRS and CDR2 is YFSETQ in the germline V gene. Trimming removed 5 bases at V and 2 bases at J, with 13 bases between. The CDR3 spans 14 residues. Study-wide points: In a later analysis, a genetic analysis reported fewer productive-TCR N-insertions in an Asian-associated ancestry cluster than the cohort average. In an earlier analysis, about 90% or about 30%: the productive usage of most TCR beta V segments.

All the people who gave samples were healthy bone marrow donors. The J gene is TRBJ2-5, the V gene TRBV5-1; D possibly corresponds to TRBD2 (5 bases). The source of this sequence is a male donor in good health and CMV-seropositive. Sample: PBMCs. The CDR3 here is CASSTRDTQETQYF. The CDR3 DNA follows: TGCGCCAGCAGTACGAGGGATACTCAAGAGACCCAGTACTTC.